A selection of T cell receptor beta chains follows, all from one sample in a study of shared clonotypes between healthy human individuals. Assay used: immunoSEQ multiplex PCR; TCRdb lists only in-frame clones, some missing. The table records 1 million to 1.3 million clones, around 78% of them present only once. The specimen sequenced was memory CD4+ T cells from PBMCs. These receptor sequences come from a man aged 18 to 35 in good health. Some clones in this sample may be carry-over from other donors' samples. Each CDR3 is given without its conserved first and last residue.

cdr3_aa: ASRPGQGSYEQY
j_call: TRBJ2-7
v_call: TRBV6-5

cdr3_aa: ASSYSAKVEQF
j_call: TRBJ2-1
v_call: TRBV6-5

cdr3_aa: ASSPQVVTGNTEAF
j_call: TRBJ1-1
v_call: TRBV18

cdr3_aa: ASSGVGGNEQF
j_call: TRBJ2-1
v_call: TRBV2

cdr3_aa: ASSGTEAF
j_call: TRBJ1-1
v_call: TRBV11-1

cdr3_aa: ASRGPLRSGGELF
j_call: TRBJ2-2
v_call: TRBV28

cdr3_aa: ASSLQLAGELF
j_call: TRBJ2-2
v_call: TRBV7-2

cdr3_aa: ASRGTGLDRGYT
j_call: TRBJ1-2
v_call: TRBV27

cdr3_aa: ASSKGGSGTDTQY
j_call: TRBJ2-3
v_call: TRBV21-1

cdr3_aa: ASSQAPGTYNEQF
j_call: TRBJ2-1
v_call: TRBV4-3

cdr3_aa: ASSFWNTEAF
j_call: TRBJ1-1
v_call: TRBV2

cdr3_aa: ATSRVGGGESSYEQY
j_call: TRBJ2-7
v_call: TRBV15

cdr3_aa: ASSPQETQY
j_call: TRBJ2-5
v_call: TRBV2

cdr3_aa: ASSRAQGEGYT
j_call: TRBJ1-2
v_call: TRBV7-2

cdr3_aa: ASSPWSYGYT
j_call: TRBJ1-2
v_call: TRBV5-6

cdr3_aa: ASGRGTDTQY
j_call: TRBJ2-3
v_call: TRBV12-5

cdr3_aa: ASSSSQGQPQH
j_call: TRBJ1-5
v_call: TRBV7-2

cdr3_aa: ASSIRTGIYNEQF
j_call: TRBJ2-1
v_call: TRBV19

cdr3_aa: ASSFGGGAGQPQH
j_call: TRBJ1-5
v_call: TRBV7-9

cdr3_aa: SGTGRETQY
j_call: TRBJ2-5
v_call: TRBV29-1

cdr3_aa: ASSSLEVGGTEAF
j_call: TRBJ1-1
v_call: TRBV5-6

cdr3_aa: ASSILDGRTDTQY
j_call: TRBJ2-3
v_call: TRBV27

cdr3_aa: AWTGGDTEAF
j_call: TRBJ1-1
v_call: TRBV30

cdr3_aa: ASSEGQDQPQH
j_call: TRBJ1-5
v_call: TRBV2

cdr3_aa: ASGRSNQPQH
j_call: TRBJ1-5
v_call: TRBV9

cdr3_aa: ASSPGNTGFAYGYT
j_call: TRBJ1-2
v_call: TRBV5-1

cdr3_aa: ASSLDRRAGDYGYT
j_call: TRBJ1-2
v_call: TRBV11-2

cdr3_aa: ASSLVPPGYT
j_call: TRBJ1-2
v_call: TRBV5-1

cdr3_aa: ASTGNTEAF
j_call: TRBJ1-1
v_call: TRBV2

cdr3_aa: ASSRASNEKLF
j_call: TRBJ1-4
v_call: TRBV7-9

cdr3_aa: ASSSPRAAQY
j_call: TRBJ2-7
v_call: TRBV5-6

cdr3_aa: ASSVRDSSYEQY
j_call: TRBJ2-7
v_call: TRBV9

cdr3_aa: ASTGDLNNEQF
j_call: TRBJ2-1
v_call: TRBV2

cdr3_aa: ASSLDRETQY
j_call: TRBJ2-5
v_call: TRBV7-6

cdr3_aa: ASIPDGNYGYT
j_call: TRBJ1-2
v_call: TRBV28

cdr3_aa: ASREPVGYEQY
j_call: TRBJ2-7
v_call: TRBV28

cdr3_aa: ASRVPVGTGSSYEQY
j_call: TRBJ2-7
v_call: TRBV28

cdr3_aa: ASSRRGSWPQH
j_call: TRBJ1-5
v_call: TRBV11-2

cdr3_aa: ASSERSGRYEQY
j_call: TRBJ2-7
v_call: TRBV10-1

cdr3_aa: ASSLLGSGQETQY
j_call: TRBJ2-5
v_call: TRBV5-1

cdr3_aa: ASSAPLAPTSGGIYEQY
j_call: TRBJ2-7
v_call: TRBV28

cdr3_aa: ASSQDPVTLNTGELF
j_call: TRBJ2-2
v_call: TRBV4-2

cdr3_aa: ASTAEQTDTQY
j_call: TRBJ2-3
v_call: TRBV2

cdr3_aa: AWTGTQRTEAF
j_call: TRBJ1-1
v_call: TRBV30

cdr3_aa: ASGVDFYEQY
j_call: TRBJ2-7
v_call: TRBV2

cdr3_aa: ASSLGLVNTGELF
j_call: TRBJ2-2
v_call: TRBV5-4

cdr3_aa: ASRPLPGSTDTQY
j_call: TRBJ2-3
v_call: TRBV5-1

cdr3_aa: ASSIIGDIFSTQPQH
j_call: TRBJ1-5
v_call: TRBV19

cdr3_aa: ASSDQGFGEQY
j_call: TRBJ2-7
v_call: TRBV6-1

cdr3_aa: AWSSGAANSGNTIY
j_call: TRBJ1-3
v_call: TRBV30

cdr3_aa: SAHRSYEQY
j_call: TRBJ2-7
v_call: TRBV20-1

cdr3_aa: SALRGETQY
j_call: TRBJ2-5
v_call: TRBV29-1

cdr3_aa: ASSPSRGRDLEQY
j_call: TRBJ2-7
v_call: TRBV5-1